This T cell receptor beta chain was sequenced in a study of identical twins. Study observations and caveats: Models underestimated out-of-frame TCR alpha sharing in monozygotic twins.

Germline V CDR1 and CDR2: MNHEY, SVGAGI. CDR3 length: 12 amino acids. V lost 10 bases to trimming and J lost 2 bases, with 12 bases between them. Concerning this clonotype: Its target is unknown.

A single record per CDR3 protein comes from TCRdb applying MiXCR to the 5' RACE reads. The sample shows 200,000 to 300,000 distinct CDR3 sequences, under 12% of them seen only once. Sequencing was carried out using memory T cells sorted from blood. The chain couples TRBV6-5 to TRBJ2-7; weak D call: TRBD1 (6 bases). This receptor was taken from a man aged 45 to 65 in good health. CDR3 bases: TGTGCCACTCACAGGGCCCCCTACGAGCAGTACTTC. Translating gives CATHRAPYEQYF.